Shown below are 4 T cell receptor beta chains from a single sample sequenced in a study of OX40 agonist ivuxolimab in advanced cancers. Assay used: immunoSEQ multiplex PCR; TCRdb lists only in-frame clones, some missing. The sample lists tens of thousands of clones, around four fifths occurring once. The sequenced sample was CD4+ or CD8+ T cells sorted from blood, obtained in a trial of the OX40 agonist ivuxolimab. Receptor source: an adult with an advanced solid tumor such as melanoma, head and neck, liver or kidney cancer.

The chain recombines TRBV11-2 with TRBJ1-2; 7 bases align to TRBD1. This CDR3 is 15 amino acids long. The junction had 5 bases not matched to a gene; V was cut back by 0 bases and J by 4 bases. Germline loops: CDR1 SGHAT, CDR2 FQNNGV. The chain's CDR3 is CASSLDSGTVYGYTF. The CDR3 DNA reads as TGTGCCAGCAGCTTAGATTCGGGGACAGTCTATGGCTACACCTTC.

The chain carries TRBV7-6 and TRBJ2-1, with no clear D. Germline V CDR1 and CDR2: SGHVS, FNYEAQ. The CDR3 spans 12 residues. The V end lost 6 bases, the J end lost 4 bases, and 7 bases lay between the germline ends. CDR3 nucleotide sequence: TGTGCCAGCAGTCCCACGTACAATGAGCAGTTCTTC. Protein: CASSPTYNEQFF.

The V and J genes are TRBV7-2 and TRBJ2-1; no firm D call. CDR1 is SGHTA, CDR2 FQGNSA, per germline. With 8 bases removed from V and 10 bases from J, the gap between germline ends came to 12 bases. CDR3 length: 11 amino acids. The CDR3 nucleotides read TGTGCCAGCTCCCCGCACAGAGAGCAGTTCTTC. Translation gives CASSPHREQFF.

The CDR3 DNA sequence: TGTGCCAGTAGTATTGGAGCAGGGGGCTACGAGCAGTACTTC. Amino acids: CASSIGAGGYEQYF. The V and J genes are TRBV19 and TRBJ2-7; 7 positions agree with TRBD1. With V trimmed by 3 bases and J by 3 bases, 5 bases remained unmatched. The CDR3 loop spans 14 amino acids. Germline CDR1 and CDR2: LNHDA and SQIVND (reference sequence).